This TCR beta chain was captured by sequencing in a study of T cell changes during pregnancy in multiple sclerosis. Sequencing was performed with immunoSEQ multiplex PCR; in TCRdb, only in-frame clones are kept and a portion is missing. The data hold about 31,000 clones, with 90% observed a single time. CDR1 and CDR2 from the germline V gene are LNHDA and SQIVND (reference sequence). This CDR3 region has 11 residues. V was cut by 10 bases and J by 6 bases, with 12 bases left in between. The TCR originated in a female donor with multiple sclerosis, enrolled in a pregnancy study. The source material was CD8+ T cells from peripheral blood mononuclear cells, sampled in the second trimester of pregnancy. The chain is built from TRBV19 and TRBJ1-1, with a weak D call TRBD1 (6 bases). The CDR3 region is CATRQAPEAFF. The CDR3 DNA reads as TGTGCCACCAGACAGGCCCCTGAAGCTTTCTTT. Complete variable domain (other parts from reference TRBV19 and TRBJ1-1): DGGITQSPKYLFRKEGQNVTLSCEQNLNHDAMYWYRQDPGQGLRLIYYSQIVNDFQKGDIAEGYSVSREKKESFPLTVTSAQKNPTAFYLCATRQAPEAFFGQGTRLTVV.